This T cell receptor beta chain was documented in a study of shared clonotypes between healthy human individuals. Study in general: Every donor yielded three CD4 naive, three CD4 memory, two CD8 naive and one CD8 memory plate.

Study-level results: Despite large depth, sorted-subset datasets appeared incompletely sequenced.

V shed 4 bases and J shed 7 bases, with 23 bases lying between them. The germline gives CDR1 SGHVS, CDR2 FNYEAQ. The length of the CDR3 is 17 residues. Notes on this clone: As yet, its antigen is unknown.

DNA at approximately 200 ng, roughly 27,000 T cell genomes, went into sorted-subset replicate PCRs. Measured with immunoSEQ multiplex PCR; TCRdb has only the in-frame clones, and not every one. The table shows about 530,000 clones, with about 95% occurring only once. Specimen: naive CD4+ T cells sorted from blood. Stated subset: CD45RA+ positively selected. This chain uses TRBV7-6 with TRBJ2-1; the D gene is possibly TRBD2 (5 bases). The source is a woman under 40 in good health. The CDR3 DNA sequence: TGTGCCAGCAGCTCCCTTGTAGGTAGTCAACTAGGTAATGAGCAGTTCTTC. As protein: CASSSLVGSQLGNEQFF. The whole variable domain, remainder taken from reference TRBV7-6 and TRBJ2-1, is GAGVSQSPRYKVTKRGQDVALRCDPISGHVSLYWYRQALGQGPEFLTYFNYEAQQDKSGLPNDRFSAERPEGSISTLTIQRTEQRDSAMYRCASSSLVGSQLGNEQFFGPGTRLTVL.